Below, 27 T cell receptor beta chains from the same sample are listed, as sequenced in a study of shared clonotypes between healthy human individuals (dated by TCRdb to about 2020). Library construction relied on the immunoSEQ multiplex PCR assay. As stored in TCRdb, this immuneACCESS dataset retains in-frame rearrangements with V and J assigned. A fraction of the clones does not appear; measured against another copy, unresolved V genes explain less than half of the discrepancy, and the remainder lacks a known reason. The sample table shows some 1 million clones, and more than 65% are seen once. The biggest ten clones account for around 1.4% of the sample. Sequenced: memory CD4+ T cells sorted from blood. The cell subset or site label, as the study defines it: CD45RA-negative fraction. All receptors derive from a man between 18 and 35 years old in good health.

With respect to this clone: Other DNA sequences of this sample code for an identical CDR3. The J gene is TRBJ2-1, the V gene TRBV5-1; 10 positions agree with TRBD2. Germline lookup yields CDR1 SGHRS and CDR2 YFSETQ. The CDR3 covers 16 residues. V lost 4 bases, J lost 2 bases, and 6 bases stayed unmatched. The CDR3 reads CASSRTSGGTYNEQFF. DNA of the CDR3: TGCGCCAGCAGCCGGACTAGCGGAGGGACCTACAATGAGCAGTTCTTC.

The V and J genes are TRBV4-2 and TRBJ2-3; 9 bases match TRBD2. The CDR3 is 16 residues long. J gave up 4 bases and V 0 bases, and 5 bases lay outside the gene matches. Germline V gene sequence: CDR1 LGHNA, CDR2 YNFKEQ. The CDR3: CASSQDVAGVSDTQYF. The CDR3, as DNA: TGTGCCAGCAGCCAAGATGTAGCGGGAGTCTCAGATACGCAGTATTTT.

V gene TRBV19 combines with J gene TRBJ1-6; tentative D call: TRBD1 (6 bases). Trimming pared 3 bases from V and 8 bases from J, leaving 14 bases between. The CDR3 sequence is 15 residues long. Germline V gene lookup returns CDR1 LNHDA and CDR2 SQIVND (reference sequence). For the CDR3, the DNA is TGTGCCAGTAGTATTCAGGGGCGAGTGGATTCACCCCTCCACTTT. Translated: CASSIQGRVDSPLHF.

V and J are TRBV10-2 and TRBJ1-5; unclear D gene. Germline V gene sequence: CDR1 WSHSY, CDR2 SAAADI. CDR3 size: 14 residues. Deletions cut 0 bases from V and 7 bases from J, with 10 bases between. The CDR3 spells CASSESRITQPQHF. CDR3 coding DNA: TGCGCCAGCAGTGAGTCGCGGATTACCCAGCCCCAGCATTTT.

This chain uses TRBV9 with TRBJ1-6, with TRBD1 as a possible D gene (5 bases). Looked up from germline, CDR1 is SGDLS and CDR2 is YYNGEE. The CDR3 runs 16 residues. V dropped 0 bases and J dropped 5 bases, with 12 bases sitting between them. The CDR3 loop is CASSVDPGWDNSPLHF. CDR3 coding DNA: TGTGCCAGCAGCGTAGACCCAGGGTGGGATAATTCACCCCTCCACTTT.

The rearrangement uses TRBV19 and TRBJ2-5; D is undetermined. The CDR3 has 13 amino acids. Germline CDR1 LNHDA, CDR2 SQIVND (reference sequence). With 6 bases removed from V and 5 bases from J, the gap between germline ends came to 13 bases. CDR3 nucleotides: TGTGCCAGTAGCGGACCCTGGGTGGAGACCCAGTACTTC. This translates into CASSGPWVETQYF.

The chain combines TRBV30 with TRBJ2-1; maybe TRBD2 (5 bases). Between the trimmed V and J ends, which lost 0 bases and 15 bases, there was a span of 18 bases. CDR1 is GTSNPN, CDR2 SVGIG, per germline (reference sequence). The CDR3 is made up of 13 amino acids. This chain's CDR3 is CAWSVNRAAGRFF. CDR3 nucleotides: TGTGCCTGGAGTGTAAATCGGGCGGCTGGGAGGTTCTTC.

V and J are TRBV5-6 and TRBJ2-5; the match to TRBD1 covers 11 bases. The CDR3 sequence is 16 residues long. V trimming: 1 base; J trimming: 4 bases; junction bases outside the gene matches: 6. Germline CDR1 reads SGHDT; CDR2 reads YYEEEE. The CDR3 DNA reads as TGTGCCAGCAGCTTGCGAGGGACAGGGGGTGGAGAGACCCAGTACTTC. Its translation is CASSLRGTGGGETQYF.

The chain employs TRBV9 and TRBJ2-3; 8 bases are a match to TRBD1. Germline values: CDR1 SGDLS, CDR2 YYNGEE. This CDR3 has 14 residues. J lost 4 bases, V lost 0 bases, and 1 base had no gene match. The CDR3 DNA reads TGTGCCAGCAGCGTAGCACAGGGGGCAGATACGCAGTATTTT. Its translation is CASSVAQGADTQYF. The variable domain in full, completed from reference TRBV9 and TRBJ2-3, reads DSGVTQTPKHLITATGQRVTLRCSPRSGDLSVYWYQQSLDQGLQFLIQYYNGEERAKGNILERFSAQQFPDLHSELNLSSLELGDSALYFCASSVAQGADTQYFGPGTRLTVL.

The sample holds a few counts of this clone. This sequence joins TRBV5-4 and TRBJ1-1, with no clear D. The germline V gene encodes CDR1 SGHNT and CDR2 YYREEE (reference sequence). The V gene lost 0 bases and the J gene lost 4 bases, with 7 bases spanning the gap. The CDR3 runs 13 residues. CDR3 coding DNA: TGTGCCAGCAGCTTGGAGGTGAGCACTGAAGCTTTCTTT. Translation gives CASSLEVSTEAFF. Supplemented by reference TRBV5-4 and TRBJ1-1, the full variable domain reads ETGVTQSPTHLIKTRGQQVTLRCSSQSGHNTVSWYQQALGQGPQFIFQYYREEENGRGNFPPRFSGLQFPNYSSELNVNALELDDSALYLCASSLEVSTEAFFGQGTRLTVV.

This clone was detected once. J is TRBJ1-4 and V is TRBV10-3; 7 bases match TRBD1. Per germline, CDR1 ENHRY and CDR2 SYGVKD. V trimming: 6 bases; J trimming: 5 bases; junction bases outside the gene matches: 6. The CDR3 is 14 residues long. The CDR3 here is CAISNSDRNEKLFF. DNA of the CDR3: TGTGCCATCAGCAATTCGGACAGGAATGAAAAACTGTTTTTT.

The genes are TRBV7-2 and TRBJ1-1, with D maybe TRBD1 (5 bases). V shed 5 bases and J shed 8 bases, with 18 bases lying between them. The germline V gene encodes CDR1 SGHTA and CDR2 FQGNSA. This CDR3 region has 14 residues. CDR3 protein: CASSDSAGTTEAFF. The CDR3 DNA follows: TGTGCCAGCAGCGATTCGGCAGGGACCACGGAAGCTTTCTTT.

The chain joins TRBV6-1 to TRBJ1-5; no firm D call. The ends were cut back, 3 bases at V and 12 bases at J, with 9 bases in the middle. The CDR3 loop spans 11 amino acids. CDR1 MNHNS and CDR2 SASEGT come from the germline V gene. In DNA, the CDR3 is TGTGCCAGCAGTGACCTAAGCTTCCAGCATTTT. Protein: CASSDLSFQHF.

V is TRBV5-1 and J is TRBJ1-1, with a weak D call TRBD1 (6 bases). Trimming took 4 bases from V and 6 from J, leaving 13 bases between them. Germline-derived CDR1 and CDR2 are SGHRS and YFSETQ. There are 13 residues in the CDR3. The CDR3 reads CASSAQGRAEAFF. The DNA for the CDR3 is TGCGCCAGCAGCGCTCAGGGGCGCGCTGAAGCTTTCTTT.

Only one count was recorded for this clone. The V call is TRBV30, the J call TRBJ2-7; 7 bases are a match to TRBD1. CDR1 is GTSNPN, CDR2 SVGIG, per germline (reference sequence). This CDR3 region has 16 residues. Trimming removed 2 bases from V and 4 bases from J; junction bases left unmatched: 14. CDR3 amino acids: CAWSPPGDRASYEQYF. In nucleotides, the CDR3 is TGTGCCTGGAGTCCCCCCGGAGACAGGGCATCATACGAGCAGTACTTC.

The rearrangement joins TRBV18 to TRBJ2-2, with TRBD1 matching 10 bases. With V trimmed by 3 bases and J by 4 bases, 5 bases remained unmatched. This CDR3 has 16 amino acids. CDR1 and CDR2 (germline): KGHSH, LQKENI. CDR3 protein: CASSPPGTGVTGELFF. For the CDR3, the DNA is TGTGCCAGCTCACCCCCCGGGACAGGGGTCACCGGGGAGCTGTTTTTT.

The V gene is TRBV7-9, the J gene TRBJ2-5; 9 positions agree with TRBD1. Per germline, CDR1 SEHNR and CDR2 FQNEAQ (reference sequence). Losses at the gene ends were 3 bases for V and 5 bases for J; bases not matched to a gene: 7. The CDR3 extends over 15 amino acids. CDR3 DNA: TGTGCCAGCAGCTTCACAGGGGGCGCAGGGGAGACCCAGTACTTC. Its translation: CASSFTGGAGETQYF. The variable domain in full, with the rest retrieved from reference TRBV7-9 and TRBJ2-5, is DTGVSQNPRHKITKRGQNVTFRCDPISEHNRLYWYRQTLGQGPEFLTYFQNEAQLEKSRLLSDRFSAERPKGSFSTLEIQRTEQGDSAMYLCASSFTGGAGETQYFGPGTRLLVL.

This clone showed up just a few times. V gene TRBV28 combines with J gene TRBJ1-5; D gene uncertain. This CDR3 comprises 14 residues. CDR1 is MDHEN, CDR2 SYDVKM, per germline. V was shortened by 3 bases and J by 2 bases, with 8 bases between the two germline ends. The DNA of the CDR3 is TGTGCCAGCAGTTTGTACGAGGGCAATCAGCCCCAGCATTTT. Translation gives CASSLYEGNQPQHF.

V is TRBV4-3 and J is TRBJ2-5, with D tentatively TRBD2 (5 bases). Germline V gene lookup returns CDR1 LGHNA and CDR2 YSLEER. The CDR3 totals 16 residues. The ends were cut back, 0 bases at V and 5 bases at J, with 16 bases in the middle. CDR3 sequence: CASSQDSGMGSETQYF. Here the CDR3 DNA reads TGCGCCAGCAGCCAAGATTCCGGGATGGGTTCGGAGACCCAGTACTTC.

This chain uses TRBV11-2 with TRBJ2-1; 8 bases match TRBD1. The CDR3 is made up of 15 amino acids. The V and J ends lost 2 bases and 9 bases, in that order; junction bases with no gene match: 9. Per the germline V gene, CDR1 is SGHAT and CDR2 is FQNNGV. DNA of the CDR3: TGTGCCAGCAGCTTACAGGGGGCGCAAGAAAGTGAGCAGTTCTTC. Protein sequence: CASSLQGAQESEQFF.

The chain couples TRBV2 to TRBJ1-5, with a possible D match to TRBD1 (5 bases). Per germline, CDR1 SNHLY and CDR2 FYNNEI. The CDR3 is made up of 13 amino acids. Trimming stripped 7 bases from V and 3 bases from J, with 10 bases between. Here the CDR3 DNA reads TGTGCCAGCAACAGACAGTTCAATCAGCCCCAGCATTTT. It encodes CASNRQFNQPQHF.

The chain links TRBV7-2 to TRBJ2-2; TRBD2 is a possible D gene (5 bases). CDR3 size: 13 residues. With 5 bases removed from V and 5 bases from J, the gap between germline ends came to 9 bases. Germline CDR1 and CDR2: SGHTA and FQGNSA. The CDR3 region has the DNA TGTGCCAGCAGCCCGCGACTAACCGGGGAGCTGTTTTTT. As protein: CASSPRLTGELFF.

The chain employs TRBV30 and TRBJ1-6, with a weak D call TRBD1 (6 bases). The V gene lost 4 bases and the J gene lost 0 bases, with 28 bases spanning the gap. Germline V gene sequence: CDR1 GTSNPN, CDR2 SVGIG (reference sequence). This CDR3 is 21 amino acids long. For the CDR3, the DNA is TGTGCCTGGATAAATCGGGTGAACCCAGGACAGCCCTTCTCCTATAATTCACCCCTCCACTTT. Its translation is CAWINRVNPGQPFSYNSPLHF.

This clone was detected only a few times. The chain uses TRBV6-1 and TRBJ2-7, with 8 bases matching TRBD2. Germline lookup yields CDR1 MNHNS and CDR2 SASEGT. The CDR3 contains 14 residues. The J segment lost 3 bases and the V segment lost 7 bases, leaving 8 bases of the junction unmatched. The CDR3 sequence is CASTGGAPLYEQYF. CDR3 DNA: TGTGCCAGCACCGGGGGGGCCCCTCTCTACGAGCAGTACTTC.

In DNA form, the CDR3 reads TGTGCCAGCAGCTCAAGACTAGCGGGAGGTGGAGAGACCCAGTACTTC. Amino acid sequence: CASSSRLAGGGETQYF. The V call is TRBV7-2, the J call TRBJ2-5; 13 positions agree with TRBD2. CDR3 length: 16 amino acids. Germline V gene lookup returns CDR1 SGHTA and CDR2 FQGNSA. Unmatched junction bases numbered 6, after V lost 4 bases and J lost 4 bases.

The chain couples TRBV5-1 to TRBJ2-5, with 11 bases that match TRBD2. This CDR3 comprises 16 residues. With V trimmed by 0 bases and J by 4 bases, 5 bases remained unmatched. Germline lookup yields CDR1 SGHRS and CDR2 YFSETQ. The CDR3 sequence is CASSLVPTSGRETQYF. The DNA of the CDR3 is TGCGCCAGCAGCTTGGTGCCTACTAGCGGGAGAGAGACCCAGTACTTC.

The chain employs TRBV14 and TRBJ2-6; TRBD1 is a possible D gene (6 bases). The V end was cut by 3 bases, the J end by 1 base, with 7 bases between. The CDR3 covers 15 residues. CDR1 and CDR2 from the germline V gene are SGHDN and FVKESK. The CDR3 nucleotides read TGTGCCAGCAGCCACCAGGGGTCTGGGGCCAACGTCCTGACTTTC. Translating gives CASSHQGSGANVLTF. Drawing the rest from reference TRBV14 and TRBJ2-6, the complete variable domain is EAGVTQFPSHSVIEKGQTVTLRCDPISGHDNLYWYRRVMGKEIKFLLHFVKESKQDESGMPNNRFLAERTGGTYSTLKVQPAELEDSGVYFCASSHQGSGANVLTFGAGSRLTVL.